This record looks at one TCR beta chain sequence and its context. Its antigen is still unknown. Germline loops: CDR1 SGHAT, CDR2 FQNNGV. The CDR3 totals 15 residues. V gave up 6 bases and J gave up 5 bases; unmatched junction bases: 7. These data belong to a study of cytomegalovirus exposure and HLA in healthy donors. Turning to the study itself: Inside one of the first data releases sat about 91 million unique TCRs taken from HLA-typed donors. Genetic ancestry analysis placed approximately 78% of the 300 to 400 donors that were genotyped in the Caucasian-associated cluster.

Findings and limits, study-wide: The study flagged approximately 180 TCR beta chains as cytomegalovirus-associated. Follow-up analysis later connected one missense variant in DCLRE1C with trimming of TCR beta V- and J-genes.

The PCR made use of 60 Vbeta and 13 Jbeta primers. This table comes from immunoSEQ multiplex PCR, and its TCRdb copy is limited to in-frame clones, with some not included. The data show about 120,000 clones, with around 80% seen just once and less than 3% held by the top ten. This sequence originates from a woman between 35 and 50 years old in good health and CMV-seropositive. Sample: PBMCs. The chain couples TRBV11-2 to TRBJ1-4, with 9 nucleotides matching TRBD1. CDR3 nucleotide sequence: TGTGCCAGCAGACTAGCAGGGACAGGGAATGAAAAACTGTTTTTT. Amino acid sequence: CASRLAGTGNEKLFF.